The source of this TCR beta chain is a study of CD8+CD57+ T cells in acquired aplastic anemia. Study at large: Average DNA yield from sorted CD4+ and CD8+ cells was about 3.2 ug. Findings and caveats of the study: Significance was not reached for CD8+ Simpson's diversity between patients and controls. Common to patients and controls were twenty-nine CD8+ CDR3 sequences.

Germline CDR1 WSHSY, CDR2 SAAADI. This CDR3 is built from 13 residues. Worth noting for this clonotype: Its antigen is unknown. Relative to the germline gene, one junction end is altered; a read error may explain this.

Genomic DNA, serving as template, underwent TCR beta VDJ and CDR3 profiling. TCRdb fed the reads into MiXCR, producing one record per CDR3 protein. The table lists 190,000 or so distinct CDR3 sequences, less than 60% of them singletons. Sequencing involved patients with CD8+CD57+ cell expansion previously shown by flow cytometry. A severe acquired aplastic anemia diagnosis applied to all patients. This TCR was recovered from a human donor with aplastic anemia. The specimen sequenced was sorted CD4+, CD8+, or CD8+CD57+ T cells (not recorded which) from PBMCs. This sequence joins TRBV10-2 and TRBJ2-1; D remains ambiguous. CDR3 nucleotide sequence: TGTGCCAGCAGCGTAGCAGTCTACAATGAGCAGTTCTTC. It encodes CASSVAVYNEQFF.